Listed here are 29 T cell receptor beta chains from one sample, sequenced in a study of blood T cell repertoires in COVID-19. Here immunoSEQ multiplex PCR was the method, and the copy in TCRdb shows in-frame clones only, minus some. Of 150,000 to 200,000 clones listed, more than 65% are singletons. The sample was peripheral blood. Receptors were obtained from a woman of 80 years or more with acute or convalescent COVID-19.

This chain uses TRBV6-5 with TRBJ2-7; tentatively, D is TRBD1 (6 bases). The CDR3 has 15 residues. Trimming pared 0 bases from V and 2 bases from J, leaving 11 bases between. Germline assignment: CDR1 MNHEY and CDR2 SVGAGI. The chain's CDR3 is CASSYSGRDTYEQYF. The CDR3 bases are TGTGCCAGCAGTTACTCCGGCCGGGACACCTACGAGCAGTACTTC.

This rearrangement joins TRBV27 to TRBJ2-7; 9 nucleotides align to TRBD2. V shed 5 bases and J 0 bases; nucleotides not matched to a gene: 11. The CDR3 runs 17 residues. Per the germline V gene, CDR1 is MNHEY and CDR2 is SMNVEV (reference sequence). The CDR3 DNA follows: TGTGCCAGCAGTACAGGGTTCGGTAGCGGGAGCTCCTACGAGCAGTACTTC. It codes for CASSTGFGSGSSYEQYF.

V gene TRBV6-5 combines with J gene TRBJ1-2; weak D call: TRBD1 (5 bases). Germline assignment: CDR1 MNHEY and CDR2 SVGAGI. The CDR3 spans 14 residues. V gave up 8 bases and J gave up 5 bases, with 18 bases separating them. In DNA, the CDR3 is TGTGCCAGCGGGAGCGGGGGTAAGGGATATGGCTACACCTTC. This gives the protein CASGSGGKGYGYTF.

The rearrangement uses TRBV6-5 and TRBJ2-7; D gene unclear. V shed 6 bases and J shed 0 bases, with 12 bases lying between them. In germline, CDR1 is MNHEY, CDR2 SVGAGI. The CDR3 runs to 14 residues. The CDR3 DNA sequence: TGTGCCAGCAGAGCAAGTATAAGCTCCTACGAGCAGTACTTC. It is translated as CASRASISSYEQYF.

The CDR3 coding sequence is TGCAGCGTTGAACCAACTAGCGCTGGGGAGCAGTACTTC. This codes for CSVEPTSAGEQYF. The gene calls are TRBV29-1 and TRBJ2-7; 7 bases align to TRBD2. Germline V gives CDR1 SQVTM, CDR2 ANQGSEA. The CDR3 is made up of 13 amino acids. With V trimmed by 2 bases and J by 7 bases, 8 bases remained unmatched.

The CDR3 region has the DNA TGTGCCACCAGCAGAGCCCGGGGCTCTGGAAACACCATATATTTT. Its protein product is CATSRARGSGNTIYF. The chain carries TRBV15 and TRBJ1-3; D unresolved. CDR1 LNHNV and CDR2 YYDKDF come from the germline V gene (reference sequence). V lost 1 base, J lost 0 bases, and 7 bases lay in between. CDR3 size: 15 residues. The full variable domain, rest sourced from reference TRBV15 and TRBJ1-3, is DAMVIQNPRYQVTQFGKPVTLSCSQTLNHNVMYWYQQKSSQAPKLLFHYYDKDFNNEADTPDNFQSRRPNTSFCFLDIRSPGLGDTAMYLCATSRARGSGNTIYFGEGSWLTVV.

This chain connects TRBV11-2 to TRBJ1-6; no reliable D call. There are 15 residues in the CDR3. Germline loops: CDR1 SGHAT, CDR2 FQNNGV. The ends were cut back, 0 bases at V and 9 bases at J, with 12 bases in the middle. The CDR3, as DNA: TGTGCCAGCAGCTTAGATCAGGCTATGGGTTCACCCCTCCACTTT. It is translated as CASSLDQAMGSPLHF.

Regarding this clone: The junction differs from germline at one of its ends, possibly a read error. The CDR3 loop reads CARSLGGTVTGELFF. Written as DNA, the CDR3 is TGCGCCCGCAGCTTGGGGGGGACAGTAACCGGGGAGCTGTTTTTT. The chain links TRBV5-1 to TRBJ2-2, with D perhaps being TRBD1 or TRBD2 (7 bases each). CDR1 is SGHRS and CDR2 is YFSETQ in the germline V gene. This CDR3 comprises 15 residues.

The chain is built from TRBV2 and TRBJ2-1, with 8 bases fitting TRBD1. The CDR3 is 19 amino acids. Germline V gives CDR1 SNHLY, CDR2 FYNNEI. V was pared by 6 bases and J by 4 bases, with 20 bases of the junction left unmatched. Written as DNA, the CDR3 is TGTGCCAGCAGGATCTTCACTTCAGACTTAACAGGGGGATACAATGAGCAGTTCTTC. This gives the protein CASRIFTSDLTGGYNEQFF.

The chain combines TRBV5-1 with TRBJ2-1; 8 bases match TRBD2. The CDR3 spans 15 residues. J gave up 5 bases and V 3 bases, and 7 bases lay outside the gene matches. Germline CDR1 SGHRS, CDR2 YFSETQ. CDR3 region: CASSSIAGMDNEQFF. The CDR3 coding sequence is TGCGCCAGCAGCTCCATAGCGGGAATGGACAATGAGCAGTTCTTC.

The chain links TRBV3-1 (or the pseudogene TRBV3-2) to TRBJ1-1; perhaps TRBD1 as D (5 bases). CDR1 LGHDT and CDR2 YNNKEL come from the germline V gene (reference sequence). V shed 3 bases and J shed 4 bases, with 9 bases lying between them. The CDR3 length is 13 residues. The CDR3 loop reads CASSQMGGTEAFF. The CDR3 DNA is TGTGCCAGCAGCCAGATGGGGGGCACTGAAGCTTTCTTT.

The J gene is TRBJ1-5, the V gene TRBV19, with 10 bases aligning to TRBD1. V shed 5 bases, J shed 1 base, and the junction held 8 bases outside the gene matches. Germline V gives CDR1 LNHDA, CDR2 SQIVND (reference sequence). The CDR3 runs 17 residues. CDR3 nucleotides: TGTGCCAGTAGTCCCGGGACAGGGGTTACGAGCAATCAGCCCCAGCATTTT. Protein: CASSPGTGVTSNQPQHF.

J is TRBJ1-2 and V is TRBV7-8; D not resolved. The germline CDR1 and CDR2 sequences are SGHVS and FQNEAQ. The CDR3 is 16 residues long. The V gene lost 6 bases and the J gene lost 1 base, with 18 bases spanning the gap. CDR3 sequence: CASSSQRVTVNYGYTF. The DNA of the CDR3 is TGTGCCAGCAGTTCGCAACGAGTTACGGTTAACTATGGCTACACCTTC.

This chain links TRBV19 with TRBJ1-1; D might be TRBD1 (6 bases). The CDR3 contains 13 residues. Trimming took 9 bases from V and 1 from J, leaving 12 bases between them. Germline V gene sequence: CDR1 LNHDA, CDR2 SQIVND (reference sequence). CDR3 sequence reads: CASRGHRNTEAFF. CDR3 in DNA: TGTGCCAGCAGGGGACATCGGAACACTGAAGCTTTCTTT.

V usage is TRBV6-4 and J usage is TRBJ2-1; 7 bases align to TRBD2. CDR1 is MRHNA and CDR2 is SNTAGT in the germline V gene. V lost 1 base to trimming and J lost 4 bases; unmatched junction nucleotides: 4. The CDR3 loop spans 15 amino acids. The DNA of the CDR3 is TGTGCCAGCAGTGACTTGTCTAGCGGATACAATGAGCAGTTCTTC. This encodes CASSDLSSGYNEQFF.

The rearrangement links TRBV7-9 to TRBJ1-2; 8 positions agree with TRBD1. The germline gives CDR1 SEHNR, CDR2 FQNEAQ (reference sequence). V lost 7 bases and J lost 8; bases outside the gene matches: 15. The CDR3 has 15 amino acids. The CDR3 DNA is TGTGCCAGCACCCTGGGGCAGGGGGCCGCTAGGGGCTACACCTTC. It translates to CASTLGQGAARGYTF.

This clone was recorded a few times. This chain joins TRBV4-1 and TRBJ2-6; a possible D gene is TRBD1 (5 bases). The V and J ends lost 1 base and 1 base respectively, with 14 bases between them. Germline V gene sequence: CDR1 MGHRA, CDR2 YSYEKL. The CDR3 spans 18 residues. The CDR3 bases are TGCGCCAGCAGCCAAGTGGACATGGGGTTTTCTGGGGCCAACGTCCTGACTTTC. Translating it yields CASSQVDMGFSGANVLTF.

The rearrangement links TRBV3-1 (or the pseudogene TRBV3-2) to TRBJ1-2; 10 bases agree with TRBD1. Germline V gene data show CDR1 as LGHDT and CDR2 as YNNKEL (reference sequence). This CDR3 is built from 15 residues. V trimming: 4 bases; J trimming: 4 bases; junction bases outside the gene matches: 6. Here the CDR3 DNA reads TGTGCCAGCAGCCTGCGGGGACAGGGGATCTATGGCTACACCTTC. Translated, it gives CASSLRGQGIYGYTF.

This rearrangement joins TRBV5-1 to TRBJ2-3; TRBD1 matches 7 bases. Germline values: CDR1 SGHRS, CDR2 YFSETQ. This CDR3 comprises 15 residues. V trimming: 0 bases; J trimming: 5 bases; junction bases outside the gene matches: 6. The CDR3 DNA sequence: TGCGCCAGCAGCTTGGCCTCACAGGGGAAAGATACGCAGTATTTT. It yields the protein CASSLASQGKDTQYF.

Only a few counts were recorded for this clone. The CDR3 loop reads CASSQSHSGNTIYF. In nucleotides, the CDR3 is TGTGCCAGCAGCCAGTCCCACTCTGGAAACACCATATATTTT. The rearrangement links TRBV3-1 (or the pseudogene TRBV3-2) to TRBJ1-3, with D uncertain. V dropped 3 bases and J dropped 0 bases, with 6 bases sitting between them. CDR3 length: 14 amino acids. In germline, CDR1 is LGHDT, CDR2 YNNKEL (reference sequence).

In nucleotides, the CDR3 is TGTGCCAGCAGCCTGGGGCAGGGAAACATTCAGTACTTC. Amino acid sequence: CASSLGQGNIQYF. The J gene is TRBJ2-4, the V gene TRBV7-8, with a possible D match to TRBD1 (5 bases). Germline V gives CDR1 SGHVS, CDR2 FQNEAQ. V was cut by 5 bases and J by 6 bases, with 11 bases left in between. The CDR3 length is 13 residues.

This chain joins TRBV6-1 and TRBJ1-1; D may be TRBD1 (6 bases). V was shortened by 5 bases and J by 1 base, with 14 bases between the two germline ends. The length of the CDR3 is 15 residues. The germline gives CDR1 MNHNS, CDR2 SASEGT. In DNA form, the CDR3 reads TGTGCCAGCAGTTTTTCAGGGGCTCCGAACACTGAAGCTTTCTTT. It encodes CASSFSGAPNTEAFF.

The CDR3 spells CASSLEGRGYTF. The CDR3 nucleotides read TGTGCCAGCAGCTTGGAGGGCAGGGGCTACACCTTC. This rearrangement joins TRBV11-2 to TRBJ1-2; D ambiguous. V was clipped by 3 bases and J by 8 bases, with 10 bases between them. The CDR3 runs 12 residues. In germline, CDR1 is SGHAT, CDR2 FQNNGV.

V is TRBV5-1 and J is TRBJ1-2; 7 bases align to TRBD1. Germline V gives CDR1 SGHRS, CDR2 YFSETQ. The CDR3 covers 14 residues. V was clipped by 0 bases and J by 2 bases; unmatched bases: 1. Written as DNA, the CDR3 is TGCGCCAGCAGCTTGGAGGGACAGAACTATGGCTACACCTTC. Protein: CASSLEGQNYGYTF.

The J gene is TRBJ2-7, the V gene TRBV28; possibly TRBD1 for D (5 bases). The CDR3 is 15 residues long. The germline gives CDR1 MDHEN, CDR2 SYDVKM. With 4 bases removed from V and 5 bases from J, the gap between germline ends came to 18 bases. CDR3 DNA: TGTGCCAGCAGTTCCCTGGACACGACTTGGAACGAGCAGTACTTC. Translation: CASSSLDTTWNEQYF. The full variable domain, rest sourced from reference TRBV28 and TRBJ2-7, is DVKVTQSSRYLVKRTGEKVFLECVQDMDHENMFWYRQDPGLGLRLIYFSYDVKMKEKGDIPEGYSVSREKKERFSLILESASTNQTSMYLCASSSLDTTWNEQYFGPGTRLTVT.

The chain joins TRBV19 to TRBJ2-1; maybe TRBD1 (6 bases). The CDR3 totals 16 residues. CDR1 is LNHDA, CDR2 SQIVND, per germline (reference sequence). V was trimmed by 5 bases and J by 2 bases, leaving 16 bases between them. CDR3 residues: CASSAPGQKTYNEQFF. The CDR3 DNA sequence: TGTGCCAGTAGTGCCCCGGGACAAAAGACCTACAATGAGCAGTTCTTC.

This rearrangement joins TRBV2 to TRBJ2-3, with 10 bases matching TRBD2. V lost 9 bases and J lost 5; bases outside the gene matches: 5. Germline CDR1 is SNHLY and CDR2 is FYNNEI. CDR3 length: 13 residues. CDR3 residues: CASASGGQDTQYF. The CDR3 DNA sequence: TGTGCCAGTGCTAGCGGGGGCCAAGATACGCAGTATTTT.

The gene calls are TRBV11-2 and TRBJ1-2; D unresolved. V was cut by 0 bases and J by 7 bases, with 15 bases left in between. The CDR3 covers 15 residues. From germline, CDR1 is SGHAT and CDR2 FQNNGV. The CDR3 here is CASSLEVATSSGYTF. The CDR3 coding sequence is TGTGCCAGCAGCTTAGAAGTGGCCACATCCTCTGGCTACACCTTC.

This clone has only a few counts. The chain employs TRBV7-9 and TRBJ1-1, with 7 positions matching TRBD1. Trimming took 1 base from V and 0 from J; bases not matched to a gene: 2. This CDR3 contains 15 residues. Per the germline V gene, CDR1 is SEHNR and CDR2 is FQNEAQ (reference sequence). The CDR3 region is CASSLVTGLNTEAFF. CDR3 DNA sequence: TGTGCCAGCAGCTTAGTGACAGGGCTGAACACTGAAGCTTTCTTT.